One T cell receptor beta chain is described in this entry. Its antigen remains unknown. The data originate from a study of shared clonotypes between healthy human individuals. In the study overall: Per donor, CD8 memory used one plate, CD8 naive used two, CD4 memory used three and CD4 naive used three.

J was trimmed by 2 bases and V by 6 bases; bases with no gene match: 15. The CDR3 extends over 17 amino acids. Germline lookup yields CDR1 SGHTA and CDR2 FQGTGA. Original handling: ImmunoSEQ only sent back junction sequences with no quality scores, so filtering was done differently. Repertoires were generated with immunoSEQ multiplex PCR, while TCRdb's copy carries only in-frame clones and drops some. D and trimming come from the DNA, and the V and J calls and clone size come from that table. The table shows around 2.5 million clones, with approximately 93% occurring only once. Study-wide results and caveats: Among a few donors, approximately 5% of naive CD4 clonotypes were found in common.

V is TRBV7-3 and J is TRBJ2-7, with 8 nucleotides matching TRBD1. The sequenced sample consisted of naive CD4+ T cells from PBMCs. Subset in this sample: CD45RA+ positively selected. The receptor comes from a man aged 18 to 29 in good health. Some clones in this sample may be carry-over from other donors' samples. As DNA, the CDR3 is TGTGCCAGCAGTCTTAGCAGCTCTGACAGGGGCGCCTACGAGCAGTACTTC. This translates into CASSLSSSDRGAYEQYF. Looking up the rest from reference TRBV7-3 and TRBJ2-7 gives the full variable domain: GAGVSQTPSNKVTEKGKYVELRCDPISGHTALYWYRQSLGQGPEFLIYFQGTGAADDSGLPNDRFFAVRPEGSVSTLKIQRTERGDSAVYLCASSLSSSDRGAYEQYFGPGTRLTVT.